The 14 T cell receptor beta chains in this list originate from one sample, sequenced in a study of blood T cell repertoires in COVID-19. The table came from immunoSEQ multiplex PCR; TCRdb's copy has only in-frame clones and leaves some out. Of about 240,000 clones in the sample, roughly 89% are singletons; the top ten hold 2.5% to 3%. Sequencing was done on a sample of PBMCs or T cells enriched from blood (not recorded which). The receptors shown here come from a woman in her 30s with acute COVID-19.

The genes are TRBV6-5 and TRBJ1-1; D is unresolved. V lost 5 bases to trimming and J lost 0 bases, with 10 bases between them. This CDR3 is 14 amino acids long. The germline V gene has CDR1 MNHEY and CDR2 SVGAGI. In nucleotides, the CDR3 is TGTGCCAGCAGTCCACAGAGAATGAACACTGAAGCTTTCTTT. As protein: CASSPQRMNTEAFF.

The rearrangement links TRBV20-1 to TRBJ1-6; TRBD1 is a possible D gene (6 bases). Germline V gene sequence: CDR1 DFQATT, CDR2 SNEGSKA (reference sequence). The CDR3 is 14 amino acids. V lost 3 bases and J 5 bases, leaving 11 bases between the germline ends. CDR3 protein: CSASTGHNNSPLHF. The CDR3 DNA sequence: TGCAGTGCTAGTACGGGACACAATAATTCACCCCTCCACTTT.

V and J are TRBV9 and TRBJ2-1; D might be TRBD1 (8 bases). The ends were cut back, 3 bases at V and 9 bases at J, with 13 bases in the middle. The CDR3 sequence is 13 residues long. Per germline, CDR1 SGDLS and CDR2 YYNGEE. In DNA, the CDR3 is TGTGCCAGCAGCGGGACAGGGACTATTGAGCAGTTCTTC. Encoded protein: CASSGTGTIEQFF.

CDR3 nucleotide sequence: TGTGCCAGCAGTTTAACGAGGGTCTACGATAATTCACCCCTCCACTTT. Its translation: CASSLTRVYDNSPLHF. The V call is TRBV6-5, the J call TRBJ1-6; no clear D. Per germline, CDR1 MNHEY and CDR2 SVGAGI. V was trimmed by 4 bases and J by 5 bases, leaving 15 bases between them. CDR3 size: 16 residues.

In this sample, this clone turned up once. J is TRBJ2-7 and V is TRBV12-3 or TRBV12-4; D uncertain. CDR3 size: 13 residues. The V end lost 3 bases, the J end lost 3 bases, and 9 bases lay between the germline ends. The CDR3 spells CASSFDSNYEQYF. The CDR3 coding sequence is TGTGCCAGCAGTTTCGACTCCAACTACGAGCAGTACTTC.

The chain carries TRBV5-1 and TRBJ2-3; D remains unclear. Per the germline V gene, CDR1 is SGHRS and CDR2 is YFSETQ. Trimming stripped 0 bases from V and 2 bases from J, with 7 bases between. The CDR3 is made up of 14 amino acids. CDR3 nucleotides: TGCGCCAGCAGCTTGGGTGTCTCCACAGATACGCAGTATTTT. Protein: CASSLGVSTDTQYF.

Concerning this clone: The sample holds other DNA sequences that translate to the same CDR3. J is TRBJ2-7 and V is TRBV5-6; the D gene is possibly TRBD2 (5 bases). The ends were cut back, 1 base at V and 2 bases at J, with 7 bases in the middle. CDR1 and CDR2 (germline): SGHDT, YYEEEE. CDR3 size: 13 residues. The CDR3 bases are TGTGCCAGCAGCTTGCCGGGAACCTACGAGCAGTACTTC. It is translated as CASSLPGTYEQYF.

The chain couples TRBV12-2 to TRBJ1-1. TRBV12-2 is assigned pseudogene status. The CDR3 contains 12 residues. CDR3 nucleotide sequence: TGTGCAAGTCGCGCGGTCGGCACTGAAGCTTTCTTT. Its protein is CASRAVGTEAFF.

The V gene is TRBV3-1 (or the pseudogene TRBV3-2), the J gene TRBJ1-6, with D hard to call. Trimming pared 5 bases from V and 6 bases from J, leaving 11 bases between. The germline V gene has CDR1 LGHDT and CDR2 YNNKEL (reference sequence). CDR3 length: 14 residues. CDR3 in amino acids: CASSNRRGNSPLHF. The CDR3 coding sequence is TGTGCCAGCAGCAACCGACGGGGTAATTCACCCCTCCACTTT.

The chain links TRBV6-5 to TRBJ1-2; possibly TRBD1 for D (5 bases). The CDR3 sequence is 13 residues long. Trimming left V 0 bases short and J 10 bases short, with 12 bases between. Germline values: CDR1 MNHEY, CDR2 SVGAGI. The CDR3 spells CASSYSSGQTYTF. The CDR3 nucleotides are TGTGCCAGCAGTTACTCATCCGGACAAACCTACACCTTC.

The chain couples TRBV6-5 to TRBJ2-7; D unclear. The V gene's germline CDR1 is MNHEY and CDR2 SVGAGI. The CDR3 spans 14 residues. V lost 0 bases and J 3 bases, leaving 9 bases between the germline ends. CDR3 coding DNA: TGTGCCAGCAGTTACTCAGGTGCAGGCTACGAGCAGTACTTC. Its translation: CASSYSGAGYEQYF.

The J gene is TRBJ1-1, the V gene TRBV10-1; 7 bases align to TRBD1. Per germline, CDR1 WNHNN and CDR2 SYGVQD (reference sequence). The CDR3 spans 17 residues. Trimming at V came to 6 bases and at J to 0 bases, leaving 13 bases not matched to a gene. Here the CDR3 reads CASSPTGSDRLNTEAFF. Here the CDR3 DNA reads TGCGCCAGCAGCCCTACGGGATCGGACAGGTTGAACACTGAAGCTTTCTTT.

J is TRBJ2-1 and V is TRBV2; maybe TRBD2 (6 bases). V was trimmed by 7 bases and J by 10 bases, leaving 23 bases between them. This CDR3 has 15 residues. CDR1 is SNHLY and CDR2 is FYNNEI in the germline V gene. CDR3 nucleotide sequence: TGTGCCAGCACTACCATACTAAAGGGACGGGAGGAGCAGTTCTTC. This encodes CASTTILKGREEQFF. Full variable domain (remainder filled in from reference TRBV2 and TRBJ2-1): EPEVTQTPSHQVTQMGQEVILRCVPISNHLYFYWYRQILGQKVEFLVSFYNNEISEKSEIFDDQFSVERPDGSNFTLKIRSTKLEDSAMYFCASTTILKGREEQFFGPGTRLTVL.

The CDR3 region is CASSMPGQPYEQYF. For the CDR3, the DNA is TGTGCCAGTAGTATGCCTGGGCAGCCATACGAGCAGTACTTC. The genes are TRBV19 and TRBJ2-7; D unclear. Germline lookup yields CDR1 LNHDA and CDR2 SQIVND (reference sequence). Deletions cut 3 bases from V and 4 bases from J, with 13 bases between. The CDR3 is 14 amino acids.